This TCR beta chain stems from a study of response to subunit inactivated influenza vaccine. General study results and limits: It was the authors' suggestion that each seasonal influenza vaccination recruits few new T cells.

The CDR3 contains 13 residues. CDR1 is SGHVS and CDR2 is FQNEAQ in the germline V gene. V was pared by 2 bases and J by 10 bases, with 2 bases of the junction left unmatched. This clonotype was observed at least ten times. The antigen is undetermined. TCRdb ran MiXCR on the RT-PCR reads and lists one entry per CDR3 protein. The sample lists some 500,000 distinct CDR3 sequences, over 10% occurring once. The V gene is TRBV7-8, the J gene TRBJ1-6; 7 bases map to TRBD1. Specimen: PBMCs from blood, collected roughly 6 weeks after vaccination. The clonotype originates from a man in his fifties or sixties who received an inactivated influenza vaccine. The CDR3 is CASSLQGESPLHF. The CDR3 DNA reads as TGTGCCAGCAGCTTACAGGGGGAATCACCCCTCCACTTT.